This TCR beta chain comes out of a study of beta chain features in type 1 diabetes. Findings and caveats of the study: Among patients, naive, central memory and Treg TCRB repertoires appeared more similar than among healthy donors. Fewer insertions but more deletions were seen at VDJ junctions in type 1 diabetes patients.

In all sorted populations, purity surpassed 95%. This clone was detected only a few times. Its target is not known. Sequencing targeted expressed TCRB transcripts, as all isolated RNA had been reverse transcribed. Using immunoSEQ multiplex PCR, the repertoire was profiled, and TCRdb retains in-frame clones only, with some absent. The data contain hundreds of thousands of clones, 14% of them singletons. Losses at the gene ends were 8 bases for V and 5 bases for J; bases not matched to a gene: 5. The CDR3 runs 13 residues. Germline assignment: CDR1 MNHNS and CDR2 SASEGT. Material for sequencing was central memory CD4+ T cells from blood. The sequence derives from a man younger than 45 in good health. V gene TRBV6-1 combines with J gene TRBJ1-5, with 8 positions matching TRBD1. CDR3 nucleotide sequence: TGTGCCAGCCTAGACAGGGGACATCAGCCCCAGCATTTT. It translates to CASLDRGHQPQHF.